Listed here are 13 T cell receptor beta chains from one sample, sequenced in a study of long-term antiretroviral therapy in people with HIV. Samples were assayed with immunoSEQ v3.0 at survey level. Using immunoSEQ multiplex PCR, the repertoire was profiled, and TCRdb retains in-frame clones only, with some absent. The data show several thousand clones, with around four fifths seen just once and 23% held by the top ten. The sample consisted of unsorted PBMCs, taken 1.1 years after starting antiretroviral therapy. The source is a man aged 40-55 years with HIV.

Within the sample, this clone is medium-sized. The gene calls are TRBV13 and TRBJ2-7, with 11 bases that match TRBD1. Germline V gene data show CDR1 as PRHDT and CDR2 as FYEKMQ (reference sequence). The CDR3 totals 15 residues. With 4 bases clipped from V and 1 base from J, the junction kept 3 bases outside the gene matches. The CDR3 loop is CASSWGQGDSYEQYF. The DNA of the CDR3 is TGTGCCAGCAGCTGGGGACAGGGGGATTCCTACGAGCAGTACTTC.

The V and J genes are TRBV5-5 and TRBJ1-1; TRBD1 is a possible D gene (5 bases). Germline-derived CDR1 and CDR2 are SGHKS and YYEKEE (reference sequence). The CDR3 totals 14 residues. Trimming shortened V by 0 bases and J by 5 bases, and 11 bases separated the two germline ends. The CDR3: CASSLDRGETEAFF. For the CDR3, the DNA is TGTGCCAGCAGCTTGGACCGGGGGGAGACTGAAGCTTTCTTT.

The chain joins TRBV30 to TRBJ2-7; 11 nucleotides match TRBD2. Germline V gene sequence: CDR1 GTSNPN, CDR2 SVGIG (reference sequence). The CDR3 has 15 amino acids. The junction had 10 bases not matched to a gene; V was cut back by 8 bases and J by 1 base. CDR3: CAGSGGASASYEQYF. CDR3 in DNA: TGTGCCGGTAGCGGGGGGGCCTCAGCATCCTACGAGCAGTACTTC.

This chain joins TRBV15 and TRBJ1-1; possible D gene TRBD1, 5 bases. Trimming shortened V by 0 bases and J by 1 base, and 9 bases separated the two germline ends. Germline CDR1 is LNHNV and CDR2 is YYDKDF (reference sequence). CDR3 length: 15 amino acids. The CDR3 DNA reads TGTGCCACCAGCAGAGACAGCGGGGGGAACACTGAAGCTTTCTTT. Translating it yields CATSRDSGGNTEAFF.

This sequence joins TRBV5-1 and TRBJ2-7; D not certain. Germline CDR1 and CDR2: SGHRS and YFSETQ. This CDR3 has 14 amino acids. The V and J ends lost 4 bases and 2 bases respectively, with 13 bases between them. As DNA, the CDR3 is TGCGCCAGCAGCACCGGCTTTATCCCCTACGAGCAGTACTTC. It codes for CASSTGFIPYEQYF. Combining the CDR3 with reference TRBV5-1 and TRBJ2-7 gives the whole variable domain KAGVTQTPRYLIKTRGQQVTLSCSPISGHRSVSWYQQTPGQGLQFLFEYFSETQRNKGNFPGRFSGRQFSNSRSEMNVSTLELGDSALYLCASSTGFIPYEQYFGPGTRLTVT.

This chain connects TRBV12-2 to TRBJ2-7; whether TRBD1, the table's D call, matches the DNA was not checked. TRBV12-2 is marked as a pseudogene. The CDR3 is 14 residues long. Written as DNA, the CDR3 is TGTGCAAGTCGCTTGACCCAGGGTCGGCACGAGCAGTACTTC. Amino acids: CASRLTQGRHEQYF.

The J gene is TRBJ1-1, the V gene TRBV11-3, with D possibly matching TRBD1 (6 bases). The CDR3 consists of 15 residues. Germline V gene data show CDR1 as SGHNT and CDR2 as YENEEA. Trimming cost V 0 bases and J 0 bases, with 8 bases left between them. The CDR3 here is CASSLEGAMNTEAFF. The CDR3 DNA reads TGTGCCAGCAGCTTAGAGGGGGCAATGAACACTGAAGCTTTCTTT.

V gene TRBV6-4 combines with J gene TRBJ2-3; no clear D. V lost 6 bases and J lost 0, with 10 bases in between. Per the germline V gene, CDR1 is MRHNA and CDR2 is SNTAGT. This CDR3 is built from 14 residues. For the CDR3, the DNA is TGTGCCAGCAGAAAGGATCCTAGCACAGATACGCAGTATTTT. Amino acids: CASRKDPSTDTQYF.

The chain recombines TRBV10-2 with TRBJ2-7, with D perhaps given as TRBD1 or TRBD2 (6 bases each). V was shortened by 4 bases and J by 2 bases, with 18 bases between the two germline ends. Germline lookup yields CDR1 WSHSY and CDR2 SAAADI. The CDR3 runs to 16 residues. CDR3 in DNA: TGCGCCAGCAGTGCCTCGGGGGCTCCTAAGCCCTACGAGCAGTACTTC. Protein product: CASSASGAPKPYEQYF.

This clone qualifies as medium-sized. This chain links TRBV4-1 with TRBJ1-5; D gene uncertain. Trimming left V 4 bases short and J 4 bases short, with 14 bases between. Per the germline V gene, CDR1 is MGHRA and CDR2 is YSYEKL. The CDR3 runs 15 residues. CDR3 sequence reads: CASSLGRIENQPQHF. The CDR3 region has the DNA TGCGCCAGCAGCCTGGGGAGGATCGAAAATCAGCCCCAGCATTTT.

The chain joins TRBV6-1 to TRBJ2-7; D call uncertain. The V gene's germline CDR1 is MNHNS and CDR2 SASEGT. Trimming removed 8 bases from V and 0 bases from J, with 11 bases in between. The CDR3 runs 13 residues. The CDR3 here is CASAWTASYEQYF. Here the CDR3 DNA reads TGTGCCAGCGCCTGGACGGCCTCCTACGAGCAGTACTTC.

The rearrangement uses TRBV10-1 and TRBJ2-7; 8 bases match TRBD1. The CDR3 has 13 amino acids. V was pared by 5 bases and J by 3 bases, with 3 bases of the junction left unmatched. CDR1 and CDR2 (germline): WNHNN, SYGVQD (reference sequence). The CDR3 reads CASSRGQGYEQYF. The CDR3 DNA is TGCGCCAGCAGTCGTGGACAGGGCTACGAGCAGTACTTC.

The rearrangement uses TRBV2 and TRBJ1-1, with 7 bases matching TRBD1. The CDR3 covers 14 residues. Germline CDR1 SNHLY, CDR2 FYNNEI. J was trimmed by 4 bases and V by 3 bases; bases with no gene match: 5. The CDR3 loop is CASSEIQGSTEAFF. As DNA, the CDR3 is TGTGCCAGCAGTGAGATACAGGGGAGCACTGAAGCTTTCTTT.